These 2 T cell receptor beta chains were sequenced from one sample in a study of T cell repertoires in cytomegalovirus infection. MiXCR, run by TCRdb on the reads, gives a single entry per CDR3 protein. The table records some 270,000 distinct CDR3 sequences, more than 15% of them present only once. Sequencing input: CD8+ T cells from PBMCs. The receptors were gathered from a human donor in good health (CMV status not recorded). Some clones in this sample may be carry-over from other donors' samples.

The rearrangement uses TRBV3-1 and TRBJ2-1, with TRBD2 as a possible D gene (5 bases). CDR1 LGHDT and CDR2 YNNKEL come from the germline V gene (reference sequence). The V gene lost 2 bases and the J gene lost 11 bases, with 16 bases spanning the gap. This CDR3 has 14 amino acids. The CDR3 spells CASSQWQEAPKQFF. The CDR3 DNA sequence: TGTGCCAGCAGCCAATGGCAGGAGGCCCCCAAGCAGTTCTTC.

This clonotype was counted only a few times. The chain is built from TRBV28 and TRBJ2-2; 11 bases are a match to TRBD1. The junction had 8 bases not matched to a gene; V was cut back by 5 bases and J by 6 bases. The CDR3 runs 16 residues. Germline-derived CDR1 and CDR2 are MDHEN and SYDVKM. The CDR3 nucleotides read TGTGCCAGCAGTCCGGACAGGGGGCGTGGGGCCGGGGAGCTGTTTTTT. This codes for CASSPDRGRGAGELFF.